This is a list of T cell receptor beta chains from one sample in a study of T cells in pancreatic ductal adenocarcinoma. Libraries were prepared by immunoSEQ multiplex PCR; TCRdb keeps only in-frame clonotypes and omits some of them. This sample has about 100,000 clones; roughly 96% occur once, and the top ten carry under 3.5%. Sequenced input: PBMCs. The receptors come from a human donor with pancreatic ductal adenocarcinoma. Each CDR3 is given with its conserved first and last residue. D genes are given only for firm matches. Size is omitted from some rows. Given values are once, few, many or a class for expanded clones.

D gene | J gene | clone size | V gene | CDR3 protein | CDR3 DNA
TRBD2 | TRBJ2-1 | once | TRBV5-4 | CASSFPGGPNEQFF | TGTGCCAGCAGCTTTCCGGGAGGGCCCAATGAGCAGTTCTTC
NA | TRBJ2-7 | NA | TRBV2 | CASSEVRQKYEQYF | TGTGCCAGCAGTGAAGTGAGACAGAAGTACGAGCAGTACTTC
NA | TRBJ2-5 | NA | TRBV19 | CASSIGQGQETQYF | TGTGCCAGTAGTATAGGTCAGGGCCAAGAGACCCAGTACTTC
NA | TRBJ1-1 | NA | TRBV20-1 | CSASYQGFF | TGCAGTGCTAGTTACCAGGGTTTCTTT
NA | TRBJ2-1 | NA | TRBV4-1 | CASSLKDWKEQFF | TGCGCCAGCAGCCTCAAGGACTGGAAAGAGCAGTTCTTC
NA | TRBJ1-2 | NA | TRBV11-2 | CASSPGQSSNYGYTF | TGTGCCAGCAGCCCTGGACAGTCTTCTAACTATGGCTACACCTTC
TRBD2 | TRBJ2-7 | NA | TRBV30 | CAWRLAGRGEYF | TGTGCCTGGAGACTAGCGGGACGTGGGGAGTACTTC
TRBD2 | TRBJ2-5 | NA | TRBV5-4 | CASSLGLAGEGETQYF | TGTGCCAGCAGCTTGGGACTAGCGGGAGAAGGGGAGACCCAGTACTTC
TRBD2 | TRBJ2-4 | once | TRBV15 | CATSSVLMEGLKNIQYF | TGTGCCACCAGCAGCGTGTTGATGGAGGGACTAAAAAACATTCAGTACTTC
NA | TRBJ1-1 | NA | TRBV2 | CASSGRRENTEAFF | TGTGCCAGCAGTGGACGGAGGGAGAACACTGAAGCTTTCTTT
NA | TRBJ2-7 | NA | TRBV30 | CAWSGGRYEQYF | TGTGCCTGGAGTGGAGGCCGTTACGAGCAGTACTTC
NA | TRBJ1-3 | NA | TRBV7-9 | CASSSQRASSGNTIYF | TGTGCCAGCAGCTCCCAGAGGGCAAGCTCTGGAAACACCATATATTTT
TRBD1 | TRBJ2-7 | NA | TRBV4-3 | CASSPDRGDYEQYF | TGCGCCAGCAGCCCCGACAGGGGTGACTACGAGCAGTACTTC
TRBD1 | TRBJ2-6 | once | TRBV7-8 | CASSGIGDRPFSGANVLTF | TGTGCCAGCAGCGGAATAGGGGACAGACCATTCTCTGGGGCCAACGTCCTGACTTTC
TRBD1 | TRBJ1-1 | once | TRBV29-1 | CSVGDRGGSFF | TGCAGCGTTGGCGACAGGGGAGGGTCTTTCTTT
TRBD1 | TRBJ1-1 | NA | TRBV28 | CASLETDRATEAFF | TGTGCCAGCCTTGAGACGGACAGGGCCACTGAAGCTTTCTTT
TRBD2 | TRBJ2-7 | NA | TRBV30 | CAWRTSGSSYEQYF | TGTGCCTGGAGGACTAGCGGGAGTTCCTACGAGCAGTACTTC
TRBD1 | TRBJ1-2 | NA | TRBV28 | CASSFDRVNNGYTF | TGTGCCAGCAGCTTCGACAGGGTAAATAATGGCTACACCTTC
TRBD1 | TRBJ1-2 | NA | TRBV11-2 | CASSSGQGHYGYTF | TGTGCCAGCAGCTCGGGACAGGGACACTATGGCTACACCTTC
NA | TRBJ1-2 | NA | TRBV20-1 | CSASQGSGYTF | TGCAGTGCTAGCCAGGGATCGGGCTACACCTTC
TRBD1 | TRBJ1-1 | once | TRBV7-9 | CASSLDRGTEAFF | TGTGCCAGCAGCCTAGACAGGGGGACTGAAGCTTTCTTT
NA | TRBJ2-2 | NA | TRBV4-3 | CASSQDLAGDIGELFF | TGCGCCAGCAGCCAAGATCTGGCAGGGGATATCGGGGAGCTGTTTTTT
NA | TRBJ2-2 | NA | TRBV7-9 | CASSDTGFTGELFF | TGTGCCAGCAGCGATACAGGGTTCACCGGGGAGCTGTTTTTT
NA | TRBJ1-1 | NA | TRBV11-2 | CASSQYRLIF | TGTGCCAGCAGTCAATACCGGTTAATCTTT
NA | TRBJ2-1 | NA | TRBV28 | CASSFVLANNEQFF | TGTGCCAGCAGTTTTGTTCTAGCGAATAATGAGCAGTTCTTC
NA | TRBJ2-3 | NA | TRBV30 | CAWSAGVDDTQYF | TGTGCCTGGAGTGCGGGAGTAGACGATACGCAGTATTTT
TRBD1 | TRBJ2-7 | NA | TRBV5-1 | CASSRSGTAYEQYF | TGCGCCAGCAGCAGGTCCGGGACAGCTTACGAGCAGTACTTC
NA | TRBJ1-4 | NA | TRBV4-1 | CASSQVQGLPNEKLFF | TGCGCCAGCAGCCAAGTTCAGGGGCTACCTAATGAAAAACTGTTTTTT
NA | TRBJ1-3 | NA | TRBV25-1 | CASSDEAERGNTIYF | TGTGCCAGCAGTGATGAGGCAGAAAGGGGAAACACCATATATTTT
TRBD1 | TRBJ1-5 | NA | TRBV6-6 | CASSPGTGNNQPQHF | TGTGCCAGCAGCCCCGGGACAGGGAACAATCAGCCCCAGCATTTT
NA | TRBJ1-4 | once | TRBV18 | CASSRSGGGNEKLFF | TGTGCCAGCTCCCGTTCGGGCGGAGGTAATGAAAAACTGTTTTTT
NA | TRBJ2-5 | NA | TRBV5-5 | CASSQTPAGQETQYF | TGTGCCAGCAGCCAGACCCCGGCGGGGCAAGAGACCCAGTACTTC
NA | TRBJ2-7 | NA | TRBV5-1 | CASSLVFMRDEQYF | TGCGCCAGCAGCTTGGTTTTTATGAGGGACGAGCAGTACTTC
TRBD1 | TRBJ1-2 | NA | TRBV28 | CASSDRPHRGPYGYTF | TGTGCCAGCAGCGACCGGCCACACAGGGGCCCCTATGGCTACACCTTC